This TCR beta chain was found in a study of T cell responses to AZD1222 COVID-19 vaccine. Study findings and constraints: Reportedly, nearly half the spike-specific TCRs target unmutated variant regions.

For this clone: The target antigen is unknown.

CDR1 and CDR2 from the germline V gene are LNHDA and SQIVND (reference sequence). V lost 2 bases and J lost 5, with 9 bases in between. The CDR3 is made up of 13 amino acids. This table comes from immunoSEQ multiplex PCR, and its TCRdb copy is limited to in-frame clones, with some not included. The data contain 130,000 or so clones, 90% of them singletons. The V call is TRBV19, the J call TRBJ2-5, with no clear D. The TCR was taken from an adult in good health. The input for sequencing was peripheral blood, taken on day 0 of AZD1222 vaccination. The CDR3: CASSIKGWETQYF. CDR3 DNA: TGTGCCAGTAGTATAAAGGGTTGGGAGACCCAGTACTTC. Full variable domain (missing parts from reference TRBV19 and TRBJ2-5): DGGITQSPKYLFRKEGQNVTLSCEQNLNHDAMYWYRQDPGQGLRLIYYSQIVNDFQKGDIAEGYSVSREKKESFPLTVTSAQKNPTAFYLCASSIKGWETQYFGPGTRLLVL.